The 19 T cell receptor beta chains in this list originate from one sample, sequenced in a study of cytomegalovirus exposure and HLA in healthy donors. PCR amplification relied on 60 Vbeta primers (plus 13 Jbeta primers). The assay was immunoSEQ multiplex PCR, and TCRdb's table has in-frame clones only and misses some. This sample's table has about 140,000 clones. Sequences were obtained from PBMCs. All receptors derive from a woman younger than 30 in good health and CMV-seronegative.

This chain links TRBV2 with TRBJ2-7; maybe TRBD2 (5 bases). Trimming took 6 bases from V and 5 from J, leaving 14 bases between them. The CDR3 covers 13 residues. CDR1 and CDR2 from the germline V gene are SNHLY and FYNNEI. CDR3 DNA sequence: TGTGCCAGCAGGCCACGGGGTTTCGACGAGCAGTACTTC. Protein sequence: CASRPRGFDEQYF.

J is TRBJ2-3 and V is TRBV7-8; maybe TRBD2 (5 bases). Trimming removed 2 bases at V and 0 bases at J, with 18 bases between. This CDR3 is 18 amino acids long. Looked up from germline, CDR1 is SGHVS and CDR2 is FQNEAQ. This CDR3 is CASSLQLVLRTSTDTQYF. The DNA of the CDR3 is TGTGCCAGCAGCTTACAACTAGTCCTAAGAACTAGCACAGATACGCAGTATTTT.

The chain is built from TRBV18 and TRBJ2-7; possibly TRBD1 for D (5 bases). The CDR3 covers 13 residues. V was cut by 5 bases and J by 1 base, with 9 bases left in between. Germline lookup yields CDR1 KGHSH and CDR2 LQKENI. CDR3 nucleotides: TGTGCCAGCTCAAAACAGGATTCCTACGAGCAGTACGTC. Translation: CASSKQDSYEQYV.

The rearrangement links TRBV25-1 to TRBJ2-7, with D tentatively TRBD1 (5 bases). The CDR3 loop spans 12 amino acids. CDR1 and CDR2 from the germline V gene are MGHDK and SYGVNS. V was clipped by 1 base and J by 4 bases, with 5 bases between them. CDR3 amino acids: CASSESGYEQYF. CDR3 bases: TGTGCCAGCAGTGAATCAGGGTACGAGCAGTACTTC.

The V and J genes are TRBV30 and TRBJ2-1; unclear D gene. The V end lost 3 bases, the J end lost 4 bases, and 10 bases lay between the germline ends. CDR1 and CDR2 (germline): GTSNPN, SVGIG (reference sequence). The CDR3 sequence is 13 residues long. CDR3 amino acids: CAWRPQAYNEQFF. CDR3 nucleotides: TGTGCCTGGAGGCCCCAGGCTTACAATGAGCAGTTCTTC.

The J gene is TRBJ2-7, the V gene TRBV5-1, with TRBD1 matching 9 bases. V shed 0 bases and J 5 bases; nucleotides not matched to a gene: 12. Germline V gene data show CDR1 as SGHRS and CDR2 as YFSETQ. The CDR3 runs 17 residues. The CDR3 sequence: CASSLGGRGQGSHEQYV. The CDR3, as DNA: TGCGCCAGCAGCTTGGGTGGGAGGGGACAGGGTTCCCACGAGCAGTACGTC.

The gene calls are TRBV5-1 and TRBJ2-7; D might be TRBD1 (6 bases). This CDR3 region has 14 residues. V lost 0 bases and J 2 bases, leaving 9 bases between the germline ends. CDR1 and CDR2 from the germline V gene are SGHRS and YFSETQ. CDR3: CASSLDEGAYEQYF. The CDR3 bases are TGCGCCAGCAGCTTGGATGAGGGGGCCTACGAGCAGTACTTC.

CDR3 amino acids: CASSNSQGNFYSNQPQHF. The CDR3 coding sequence is TGTGCCAGCAGCAATAGCCAGGGGAATTTCTATAGCAATCAGCCCCAGCATTTT. The rearrangement links TRBV21-1 to TRBJ1-5; TRBD1, the D gene given by the table, was not confirmed from the DNA. TRBV21-1 is termed a pseudogene. CDR3 length equals 18 residues.

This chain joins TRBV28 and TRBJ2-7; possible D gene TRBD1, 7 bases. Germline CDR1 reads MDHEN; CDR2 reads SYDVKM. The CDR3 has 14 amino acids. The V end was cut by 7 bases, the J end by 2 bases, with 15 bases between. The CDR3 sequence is CASTGGGIAYEQYF. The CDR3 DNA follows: TGTGCCAGCACCGGAGGGGGCATTGCCTACGAGCAGTACTTC.

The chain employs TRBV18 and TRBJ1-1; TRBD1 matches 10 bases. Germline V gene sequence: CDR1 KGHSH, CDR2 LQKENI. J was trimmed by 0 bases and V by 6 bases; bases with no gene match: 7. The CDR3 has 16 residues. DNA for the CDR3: TGTGCCAGCTCCTACTTAGGGACAGGGGTGAACACTGAAGCTTTCTTT. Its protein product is CASSYLGTGVNTEAFF.

The CDR3 reads CAWSTSGSADTQYF. CDR3 sequence (DNA): TGTGCCTGGTCCACTAGCGGGAGTGCAGATACGCAGTATTTT. The rearrangement links TRBV30 to TRBJ2-3; 11 bases map to TRBD2. CDR3 length: 14 amino acids. From germline, CDR1 is GTSNPN and CDR2 SVGIG (reference sequence). V gave up 5 bases and J gave up 4 bases; unmatched junction bases: 5.

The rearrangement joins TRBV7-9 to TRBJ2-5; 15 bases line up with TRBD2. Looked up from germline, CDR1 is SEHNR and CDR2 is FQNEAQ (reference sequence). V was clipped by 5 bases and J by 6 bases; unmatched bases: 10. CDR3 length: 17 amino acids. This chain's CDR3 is CASSPGGTSGGTQTQYF. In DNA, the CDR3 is TGTGCCAGCAGCCCAGGGGGGACTAGCGGGGGGACACAGACCCAGTACTTC.

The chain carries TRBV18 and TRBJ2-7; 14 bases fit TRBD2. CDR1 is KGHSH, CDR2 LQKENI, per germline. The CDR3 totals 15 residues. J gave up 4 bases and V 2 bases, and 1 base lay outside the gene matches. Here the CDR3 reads CASSPRTSGRYEQYF. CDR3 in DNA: TGTGCCAGCTCACCAAGGACTAGCGGGAGGTACGAGCAGTACTTC.

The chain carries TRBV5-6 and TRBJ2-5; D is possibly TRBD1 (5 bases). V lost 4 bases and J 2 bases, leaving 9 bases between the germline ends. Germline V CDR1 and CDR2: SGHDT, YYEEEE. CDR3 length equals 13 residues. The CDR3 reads CASSIKGQETQYF. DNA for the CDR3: TGTGCCAGCAGCATCAAGGGGCAAGAGACCCAGTACTTC. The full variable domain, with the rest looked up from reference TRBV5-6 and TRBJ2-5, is DAGVTQSPTHLIKTRGQQVTLRCSPKSGHDTVSWYQQALGQGPQFIFQYYEEEERQRGNFPDRFSGHQFPNYSSELNVNALLLGDSALYLCASSIKGQETQYFGPGTRLLVL.

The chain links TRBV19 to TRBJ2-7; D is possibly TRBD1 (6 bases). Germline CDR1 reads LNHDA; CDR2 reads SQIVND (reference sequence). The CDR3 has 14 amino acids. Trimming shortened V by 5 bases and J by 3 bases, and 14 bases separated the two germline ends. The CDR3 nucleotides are TGTGCCAGTAGTCCTCGACAGGCGGACTACGAGCAGTACTTC. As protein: CASSPRQADYEQYF.

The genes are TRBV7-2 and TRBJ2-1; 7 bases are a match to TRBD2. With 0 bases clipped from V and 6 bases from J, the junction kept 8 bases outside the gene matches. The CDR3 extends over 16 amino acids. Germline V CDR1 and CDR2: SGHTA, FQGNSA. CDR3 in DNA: TGTGCCAGCAGCTTAGCGCACGCGGGAGCGGGCAATGAGCAGTTCTTC. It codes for CASSLAHAGAGNEQFF.

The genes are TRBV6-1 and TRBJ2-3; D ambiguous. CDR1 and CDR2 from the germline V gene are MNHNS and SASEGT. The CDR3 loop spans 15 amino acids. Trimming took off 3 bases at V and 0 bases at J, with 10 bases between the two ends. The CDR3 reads CASSETQPSTDTQYF. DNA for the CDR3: TGTGCCAGCAGTGAGACACAACCCAGCACAGATACGCAGTATTTT.

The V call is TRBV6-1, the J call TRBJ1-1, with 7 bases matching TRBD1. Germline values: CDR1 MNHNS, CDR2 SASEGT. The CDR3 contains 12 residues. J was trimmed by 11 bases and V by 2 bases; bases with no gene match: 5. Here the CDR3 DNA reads TGTGCCAGCAGTGAATTCGGGACAGTTGCTTTCTTT. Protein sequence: CASSEFGTVAFF.

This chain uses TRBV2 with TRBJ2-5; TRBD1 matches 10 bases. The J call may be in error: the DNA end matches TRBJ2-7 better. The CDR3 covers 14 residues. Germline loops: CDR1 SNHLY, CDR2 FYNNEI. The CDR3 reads CASILGTGDYEQYF. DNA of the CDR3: TGTGCCAGCATCCTGGGGACAGGGGATTACGAGCAGTACTTC.